Listed below are T cell receptor beta chains from one sample, sequenced in a study of early T cells in non-severe SARS-CoV-2 infection. TCRdb reprocessed the 5' RACE reads with MiXCR, giving one entry per CDR3 protein. This table has some 81,000 distinct CDR3 sequences, 16% appearing once. The sample was whole blood. All receptors derive from an adult who was a healthcare worker with PCR-confirmed SARS-CoV-2 infection or an uninfected control (not recorded which). CDR3s include the opening cysteine and the closing phenylalanine or tryptophan. The order of the fields is CDR3 protein, D gene, clone size, V gene, J gene. The D gene is left open where the match is weak. Not every row has a clone size; where given, it reads once, few, many or a size class.

CASCPRIDQPQHF	.	few	TRBV27	TRBJ1-5
CASSRGTSADTQYF	TRBD2	many	TRBV3-1	TRBJ2-3
CASSLVGGSAYNEQFF	.	.	TRBV5-1	TRBJ2-1
CASSADLRPNYGYTF	.	.	TRBV9	TRBJ1-2
CASSPRGRGFNSPLHF	.	.	TRBV6-1	TRBJ1-6
CASSGRQYNEQFF	.	.	TRBV2	TRBJ2-1
CAWSWGGELFF	.	few	TRBV30	TRBJ2-2
CASSEIPGLARNEQFF	TRBD2	few	TRBV10-1	TRBJ2-1
CASSPSGDLYNSPLHF	.	.	TRBV18	TRBJ1-6
CASRTYGDTQYF	.	many	TRBV7-9	TRBJ2-3
CSARDRAVGDTQYF	TRBD1	few	TRBV20-1	TRBJ2-3
CSTRDSSTYEQYF	TRBD1	few	TRBV29-1	TRBJ2-7
CAWSVLGRSSYNSPLHF	.	.	TRBV30	TRBJ1-6
CASSPPGGQGNTEAFF	TRBD1	few	TRBV18	TRBJ1-1
CASSKGRVAVQETQYF	TRBD2	.	TRBV2	TRBJ2-5
CASSQPGLAGLSYEQYF	TRBD2	few	TRBV3-1	TRBJ2-7
CASSLGSGRPPQETQYF	TRBD2	.	TRBV7-6	TRBJ2-5
CSAKTSGRGLLGEQFF	TRBD2	few	TRBV20-1	TRBJ2-1
CASSLDSYNEQFF	.	many	TRBV5-1	TRBJ2-1
CASSHRTSEPNTGELFF	TRBD2	few	TRBV4-1	TRBJ2-2
CASSHSDRASEQYF	TRBD1	.	TRBV12-3/TRBV12-4	TRBJ2-7
CSVWGDSSSGNTIYF	.	.	TRBV29-1	TRBJ1-3
CASSLSGGALKDTEAFF	.	few	TRBV27	TRBJ1-1
CASTLAGGLTGELFF	TRBD2	few	TRBV12-3/TRBV12-4	TRBJ2-2
CSARAMRGNTEAFF	.	.	TRBV20-1	TRBJ1-1
CASSAGPGSYNEQFF	.	few	TRBV6-1	TRBJ2-1
CSVTGTGVYEQYF	TRBD1	.	TRBV29-1	TRBJ2-7
CASSLSNTGELFF	.	.	TRBV11-2	TRBJ2-2
CASSPRGNYGYTF	.	few	TRBV12-3/TRBV12-4	TRBJ1-2
CSVRTGVDTQYF	TRBD1	.	TRBV29-1	TRBJ2-3
CSVEDHRDLNYGYTF	.	.	TRBV29-1	TRBJ1-2
CSVLRSKGGSTDTQYF	.	few	TRBV29-1	TRBJ2-3
CASSPQGTNYNEQFF	TRBD2	few	TRBV18	TRBJ2-1
CASTITPNTGELFF	.	.	TRBV10-2	TRBJ2-2
CASSSHEGSYGYTF	.	.	TRBV6-6	TRBJ1-2
CASSFIGSGLRNEQFF	.	many	TRBV12-3/TRBV12-4	TRBJ2-1
CASSPRAGGPGDEQYF	TRBD2	few	TRBV3-1	TRBJ2-7
CASSPGLAGGFEQFF	TRBD2	many	TRBV6-1	TRBJ2-1
CASSVGGGQPQHF	.	few	TRBV9	TRBJ1-5
CASSVDPAGGVTDTQYF	TRBD2	.	TRBV9	TRBJ2-3
CASSLEGGSSVGRYTF	.	few	TRBV5-1	TRBJ1-2
CASSLLGTDTQYF	.	many	TRBV5-6	TRBJ2-3
CASSGNTLGEQYF	.	many	TRBV10-1	TRBJ2-7
CASSEDKVQGGYTF	.	few	TRBV2	TRBJ1-2
CSALGQGGTEAFF	TRBD1	few	TRBV29-1	TRBJ1-1
CSARPGNQPQHF	.	many	TRBV20-1	TRBJ1-5
CASSPLAGGRYEQYF	TRBD2	.	TRBV7-2	TRBJ2-7
CASSLITGSIYDNEQFF	.	.	TRBV27	TRBJ2-1
CASSLDWGDSYEQYF	.	few	TRBV11-2	TRBJ2-7
CASSGGRPNTGELFF	.	.	TRBV5-4	TRBJ2-2
CASSVQGNTGELFF	.	few	TRBV9	TRBJ2-2
CASSIRDMNTEAFF	.	.	TRBV27	TRBJ1-1
CSVAQGTSYEQYF	.	few	TRBV29-1	TRBJ2-7
CASSLGFGTTNEKLFF	.	once	TRBV5-5	TRBJ1-4
CVSSQTGTGLIGTEAFF	.	.	TRBV7-9	TRBJ1-1